What follows is one T cell receptor (beta chain) and its context. The data originate from a study of blood T cell repertoires in COVID-19. Study overall: Nucleic acid was either cDNA or gDNA, and it came from T cells, B-cell-depleted T cells, or PBMCs.

Method: immunoSEQ multiplex PCR; TCRdb's copy keeps in-frame clones and lacks some. This sample has about 190,000 clones, with 82% found just once. Per germline, CDR1 LNHDA and CDR2 SQIVND (reference sequence). J lost 0 bases, V lost 7 bases, and 14 bases had no gene match. The CDR3 totals 17 residues. This rearrangement joins TRBV19 to TRBJ1-1; 7 positions agree with TRBD1. The receptor's source is a woman aged 55-69 years with COVID-19, enrolled during active disease. The sample comprised peripheral blood. The CDR3 region is CASTLTQTGLMNTEAFF. For the CDR3, the DNA is TGTGCCAGTACCCTAACCCAGACAGGGCTCATGAACACTGAAGCTTTCTTT. The variable domain in full, completed from reference TRBV19 and TRBJ1-1, reads DGGITQSPKYLFRKEGQNVTLSCEQNLNHDAMYWYRQDPGQGLRLIYYSQIVNDFQKGDIAEGYSVSREKKESFPLTVTSAQKNPTAFYLCASTLTQTGLMNTEAFFGQGTRLTVV.